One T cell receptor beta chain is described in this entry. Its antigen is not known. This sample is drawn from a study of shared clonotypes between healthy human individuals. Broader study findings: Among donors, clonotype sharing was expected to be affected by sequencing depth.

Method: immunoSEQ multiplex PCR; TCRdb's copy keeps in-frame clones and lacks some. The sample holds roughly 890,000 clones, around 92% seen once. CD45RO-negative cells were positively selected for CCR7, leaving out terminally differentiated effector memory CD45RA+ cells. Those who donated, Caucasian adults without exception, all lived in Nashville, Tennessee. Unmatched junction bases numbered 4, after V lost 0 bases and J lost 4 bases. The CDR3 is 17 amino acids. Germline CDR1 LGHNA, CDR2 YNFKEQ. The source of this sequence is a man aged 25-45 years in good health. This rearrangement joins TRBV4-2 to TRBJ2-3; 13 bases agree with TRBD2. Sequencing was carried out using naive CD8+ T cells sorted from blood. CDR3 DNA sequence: TGTGCCAGCAGCCAAGATGTTACTAGCGGGAGGGCAGATACGCAGTATTTT. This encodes CASSQDVTSGRADTQYF.